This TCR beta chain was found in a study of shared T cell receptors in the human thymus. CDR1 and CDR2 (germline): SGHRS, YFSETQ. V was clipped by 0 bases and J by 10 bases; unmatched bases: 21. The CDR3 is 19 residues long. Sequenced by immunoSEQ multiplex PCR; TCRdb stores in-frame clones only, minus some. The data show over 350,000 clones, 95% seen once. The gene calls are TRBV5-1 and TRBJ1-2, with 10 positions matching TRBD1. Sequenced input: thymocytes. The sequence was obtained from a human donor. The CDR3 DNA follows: TGCGCCAGCAGCTTGGCCTTGGGGTCCCCGGGACAGGGGAAGGTTGACTACACCTTC. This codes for CASSLALGSPGQGKVDYTF.